The 6 T cell receptor beta chains given below trace back to one sample, sequenced in a study of control samples from healthy donors and cancer patients. Sequencing used immunoSEQ multiplex PCR; TCRdb keeps in-frame clones, though not all of them. The sample includes roughly 88,000 clones, approximately 91% seen only once; the top ten take 0.85% to 1%. The specimen was blood. The receptor set was obtained from a young woman in good health.

The chain carries TRBV3-1 (or the pseudogene TRBV3-2) and TRBJ2-7; 10 nucleotides match TRBD2. Germline loops: CDR1 LGHDT, CDR2 YNNKEL (reference sequence). This CDR3 has 14 amino acids. Losses at the gene ends were 5 bases for V and 6 bases for J; bases not matched to a gene: 7. CDR3 loop: CASSKSGRDGEQYF. Here the CDR3 DNA reads TGTGCCAGCAGCAAGAGCGGGAGGGATGGCGAGCAGTACTTC.

The rearrangement uses TRBV11-2 and TRBJ1-1; D gene unclear. This CDR3 region has 16 residues. Deletions cut 1 base from V and 0 bases from J, with 12 bases between. The germline gives CDR1 SGHAT, CDR2 FQNNGV. In nucleotides, the CDR3 is TGTGCCAGCAGCTTAGCCCCGGGGAGGGTGAACACTGAAGCTTTCTTT. Its translation: CASSLAPGRVNTEAFF.

The chain uses TRBV28 and TRBJ1-2, with D perhaps TRBD1 (6 bases). Germline CDR1 reads MDHEN; CDR2 reads SYDVKM. V dropped 5 bases and J dropped 7 bases, with 11 bases sitting between them. CDR3 size: 12 residues. Written as DNA, the CDR3 is TGTGCCAGCAGTCCAGGGGCGTTTGGCTACACCTTC. This translates into CASSPGAFGYTF.

The J gene is TRBJ2-1, the V gene TRBV7-9; 9 bases fit TRBD2. The CDR3 contains 15 residues. Trimming took 4 bases from V and 9 from J; bases not matched to a gene: 10. The germline CDR1 and CDR2 sequences are SEHNR and FQNEAQ (reference sequence). The CDR3 DNA sequence: TGTGCCAGCAGCTATAGCGGGAGTAGATTTGGTGAGCAGTTCTTC. It yields the protein CASSYSGSRFGEQFF.

This rearrangement joins TRBV5-1 to TRBJ1-2; 9 bases fit TRBD1. CDR3 length equals 13 residues. The trim removed 3 bases at V and 4 bases at J, leaving 1 base unmatched. Germline CDR1 SGHRS, CDR2 YFSETQ. CDR3 in DNA: TGCGCCAGCAGCTGGGGACAGGGCTATGGCTACACCTTC. This gives the protein CASSWGQGYGYTF. The whole variable domain, remainder taken from reference TRBV5-1 and TRBJ1-2, is KAGVTQTPRYLIKTRGQQVTLSCSPISGHRSVSWYQQTPGQGLQFLFEYFSETQRNKGNFPGRFSGRQFSNSRSEMNVSTLELGDSALYLCASSWGQGYGYTFGSGTRLTVV.

The chain links TRBV7-8 to TRBJ1-4; D gene uncertain. Trimming stripped 2 bases from V and 7 bases from J, with 17 bases between. The CDR3 sequence is 16 residues long. Germline CDR1 reads SGHVS; CDR2 reads FQNEAQ. CDR3 loop: CASSLMVGVGSEKLFF. The CDR3 DNA follows: TGTGCCAGCAGCTTAATGGTCGGGGTGGGAAGTGAAAAACTGTTTTTT.